This TCR beta chain was documented in a study of cytomegalovirus exposure and HLA in healthy donors. Profiled with immunoSEQ multiplex PCR; TCRdb holds only in-frame clones, not every one. Of approximately 160,000 clones listed, roughly 86% are singletons. This clone was detected once. Trimming took off 3 bases at V and 1 base at J, with 7 bases between the two ends. The CDR3 length is 13 residues. Germline V gives CDR1 MNHNS, CDR2 SASEGT. J is TRBJ2-7 and V is TRBV6-1; D is unclear. The origin of this receptor is a man younger than 30 in good health and CMV-seropositive. The source material was PBMCs. CDR3 sequence: CASSEGISYEQYF. As DNA, the CDR3 is TGTGCCAGCAGTGAGGGCATATCCTACGAGCAGTACTTC.